The T cell receptor (beta chain) under discussion was sequenced for a study of Graves' ophthalmopathy and Graves' hyperthyroidism. Scientists amplified the TCR beta CDR3 regions from RNA transcripts. First-round RT-PCR used HTBI primers; second-round multiplex PCR followed. From the multiplex PCR reads, TCRdb called clonotypes with MiXCR, one entry per CDR3 protein. Found here are fewer than 600,000 distinct CDR3 sequences, approximately 15% of them singletons; the top ten hold roughly 10%. Germline CDR1 is MNHEY and CDR2 is SVGEGT. This CDR3 is 16 amino acids long. V was clipped by 2 bases and J by 2 bases, with 15 bases between them. Of note for this clonotype: Its cognate antigen is unknown.

Study-wide results and limits: Blood was where most expanded thyroid clonotypes above 0.001 frequency also turned up.

The clonotype was recovered from a woman in her thirties with Graves' ophthalmopathy. The sequenced sample consisted of blood. This chain uses TRBV6-2 or TRBV6-3 with TRBJ1-2; D might be TRBD1 (5 bases). The CDR3 nucleotides read TGTGCCAGCAGTTACCTGGAGACAGCAACGAACTATGGCTACACCTTC. This encodes CASSYLETATNYGYTF.